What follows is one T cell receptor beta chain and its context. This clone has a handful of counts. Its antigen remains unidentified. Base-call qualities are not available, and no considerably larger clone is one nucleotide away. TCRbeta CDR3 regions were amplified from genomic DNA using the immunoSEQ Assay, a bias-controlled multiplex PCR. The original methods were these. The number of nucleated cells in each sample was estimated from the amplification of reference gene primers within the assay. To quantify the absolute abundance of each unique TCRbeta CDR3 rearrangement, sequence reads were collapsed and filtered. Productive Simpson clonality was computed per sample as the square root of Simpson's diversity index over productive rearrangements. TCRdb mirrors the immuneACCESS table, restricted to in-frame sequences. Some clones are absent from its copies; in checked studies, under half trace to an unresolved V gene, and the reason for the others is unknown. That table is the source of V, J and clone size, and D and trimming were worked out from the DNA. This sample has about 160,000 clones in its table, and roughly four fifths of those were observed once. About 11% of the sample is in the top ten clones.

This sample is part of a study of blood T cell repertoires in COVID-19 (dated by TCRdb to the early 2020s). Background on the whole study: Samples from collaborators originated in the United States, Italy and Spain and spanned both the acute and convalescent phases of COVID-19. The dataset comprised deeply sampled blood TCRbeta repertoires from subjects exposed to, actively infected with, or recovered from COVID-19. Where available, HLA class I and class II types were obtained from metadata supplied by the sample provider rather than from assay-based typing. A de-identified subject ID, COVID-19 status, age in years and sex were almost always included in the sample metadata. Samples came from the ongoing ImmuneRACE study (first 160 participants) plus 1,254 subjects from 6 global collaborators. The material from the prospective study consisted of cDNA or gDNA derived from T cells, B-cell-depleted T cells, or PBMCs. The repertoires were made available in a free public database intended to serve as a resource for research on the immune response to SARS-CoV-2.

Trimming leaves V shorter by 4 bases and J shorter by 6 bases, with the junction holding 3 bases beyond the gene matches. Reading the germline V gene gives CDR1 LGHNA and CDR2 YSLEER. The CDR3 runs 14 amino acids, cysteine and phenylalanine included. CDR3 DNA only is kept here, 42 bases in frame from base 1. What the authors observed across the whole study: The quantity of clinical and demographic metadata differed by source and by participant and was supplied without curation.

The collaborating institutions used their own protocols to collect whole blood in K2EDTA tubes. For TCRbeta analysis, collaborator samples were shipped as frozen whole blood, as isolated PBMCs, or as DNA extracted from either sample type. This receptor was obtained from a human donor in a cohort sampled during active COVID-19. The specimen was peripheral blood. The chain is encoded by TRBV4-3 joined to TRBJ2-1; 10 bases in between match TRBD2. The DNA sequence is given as TGCGCCAGCAGCCCGTGGACTAGCGGCAATGAGCAGTTCTTC. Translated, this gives CASSPWTSGNEQFF.